This record covers a single T cell receptor (beta chain). The specificity of this receptor is unknown. No base quality values were provided; no much bigger clone lies one nucleotide off. These data come from a study of shared clonotypes between healthy human individuals (TCRdb year 2020). A note on the overall study: The cohort comprised a couple of women and a few men aged 18 to 49 years. For each donor, CD4 naive and CD4 memory were each given three plates, CD8 naive was given two plates, and CD8 memory was given one plate. Blood TCR repertoires of 5 or 6 healthy adults were deeply sequenced to estimate repertoire size and the extent of clonotype sharing between individuals. Different laboratories and diverse techniques were used to prepare libraries and sequence TCR repertoires, to increase sequencing depth and limit assay-specific biases. Per donor, leukapheresis produced somewhere between about 0.85 and 8.9 billion PBMCs. What the authors observed across the whole study: Rarefaction of sorted-subset datasets indicated incomplete sequencing despite the large sequencing depth. Based on pairwise subsampling, the degree of clonotype sharing among donors was expected to be affected by sequencing depth. Larger estimated clonotype richness was generally found for naive subsets than for memory subsets. Compared with non-shared clonotypes, clonotypes shared by all four sorted-subset donors had higher generation probabilities. Sampling was limited to blood, and TCR repertoires in tissue likely differ from TCR repertoires in blood. Sharing across several donors was observed for roughly 5% of naive CD4, over 3% of naive CD8, roughly 2.3% of memory CD4, and approximately 0.41% of memory CD8 clonotypes. The genetic and exposure-history diversity represented was limited by the small number of donors.

Healthy HIV-negative adults with no recently reported acute infections or vaccinations were included as donors. Every donor was a Caucasian adult living in Nashville, Tennessee, USA. CD8 memory samples were composed of magnetically selected CD45RO+ cells combined with CCR7-negative CD45RA+ effector memory (TemRA) cells. After blood collection by leukapheresis, PBMCs were isolated using Ficoll-Histopaque density gradient centrifugation and then cryopreserved in the vapor phase of liquid nitrogen. Purity and quantity of every magnetically sorted T cell population were checked by analytical flow cytometry. From each sorted fraction, genomic DNA was isolated and quantified by UV absorbance on a Nanodrop 2000c. TCR CDR3 regions were amplified from genomic DNA by multiplex PCR using the deep immunoSEQ assay. Genomic DNA extracted from each cell subset was distributed evenly over all wells of several immunoSEQ 96-well plates, and each plate served as one replicate. For sorted subsets, approximately 190 ng genomic DNA, equal to about 30,000 T cell genomes, was loaded into each replicate PCR. Purified libraries were quantified with a Qubit 3.0 fluorometer, sized on a Bioanalyzer 2100, and re-quantified with the KAPA Library Quantification kit. Every immunoSEQ 96-well plate was sequenced on a separate single-read 150-cycle Illumina NextSeq 550 flow cell. For the original study's pipeline: Because the immunoSEQ output included only junctional sequences and no quality scores, the filtering could not be the same as the filtering used for full-length reads. Sequences were annotated with PyIR, a Python wrapper for IgBLAST v1.9, and V/J genes and CDR3 were assigned using IMGT germline references. Reads were removed for weak V/J assignments (E-value above 1e-6), missing CDR3, stop codons, out-of-frame junctions, or ambiguous translated residues. V3J clonotypes were defined as sequences sharing the same inferred V gene, J gene, and CDR3 amino acid sequence. Percentage overlap between repertoires was computed as shared unique clonotypes divided by the size of the smaller repertoire. RTK rarefaction, the Chao1 estimator, and Recon v2.1 estimates of unobserved clonotypes were used to assess repertoire richness. Generation probabilities for all TCRbeta clonotypes obtained by the gDNA method from a handful of donors were computed using OLGA. As stored in TCRdb, this immuneACCESS dataset retains in-frame rearrangements with V and J assigned. A fraction of the clones does not appear; measured against another copy, unresolved V genes explain less than half of the discrepancy, and the remainder lacks a known reason. V and J calls and clone size are copied from that table; D and trimming were computed from the DNA. The sample table holds around 690,000 clones, of which roughly 88% were seen once. In total, the top ten clones hold about a third of the sample.

This clonotype was obtained from a man aged 18 to 29 in good health. Some clones in this sample may be carry-over from other donors' samples. The sequenced sample consisted of memory CD8+ T cells from PBMCs. The intended sense of this specimen's cell subset or site label: CD45RO+ cells pooled with CCR7-negative TemRA cells.

Here is the DNA: TGTGCCAGCAGTTTAGAGGTGGGGGAGCTGTTTTTT. Its product reads: CASSLEVGELFF. The chain joins TRBV28 to TRBJ2-2; there is no confident call for the D gene. Trimming takes 2 bases from V and 8 bases from J, and the germline ends sit 6 bases apart. Counted from cysteine to phenylalanine, this CDR3 has 12 amino acids. The only DNA kept is the CDR3, 36 bases in frame from the first base. According to the germline V gene, CDR1 reads MDHEN and CDR2 reads SYDVKM. With the rest looked up from the reference TRBV28 and TRBJ2-2 genes rather than sequenced, the full variable domain is DVKVTQSSRYLVKRTGEKVFLECVQDMDHENMFWYRQDPGLGLRLIYFSYDVKMKEKGDIPEGYSVSREKKERFSLILESASTNQTSMYLCASSLEVGELFFGEGSRLTVL.